The entry below gives a single T cell receptor (beta chain) sequence along with its context. This sample is drawn from a study of OX40 agonist ivuxolimab in advanced cancers. Repertoires were generated with immunoSEQ multiplex PCR, while TCRdb's copy carries only in-frame clones and drops some. The sample has 30,000 to 40,000 clones, roughly 80% seen once. The CDR3 extends over 15 amino acids. Germline CDR1 and CDR2: SEHNR and FQNEAQ (reference sequence). Germline trimming cut 5 bases from V and 1 base from J; bases unmatched to any gene: 5. The origin of this receptor is an adult with an advanced solid tumor such as melanoma, head and neck, liver or kidney cancer. This chain links TRBV7-9 with TRBJ1-3; 7 positions match TRBD1. Sequenced here: CD4+ or CD8+ T cells sorted from blood, sampled in a trial of the OX40 agonist ivuxolimab. The CDR3 spells CASSPTGWSGNTIYF. CDR3 sequence (DNA): TGTGCCAGCAGCCCGACAGGGTGGTCTGGAAACACCATATATTTT.